This entry describes one TCR beta chain. The sample originates from a study of OX40 agonist ivuxolimab in advanced cancers. Germline trimming cut 4 bases from V and 10 bases from J; bases unmatched to any gene: 4. Germline V gives CDR1 MNHNS, CDR2 SASEGT. CDR3 length: 12 amino acids. TCRdb's copy holds only in-frame clones and misses some; the assay was immunoSEQ multiplex PCR. The sample gives about 35,000 clones, over 60% of which show up once; roughly a fifth is in the top ten. The TCR comes from an adult with an advanced solid tumor such as melanoma, head and neck, liver or kidney cancer. Here the sequenced sample was CD4+ or CD8+ T cells sorted from blood, taken in a trial of the OX40 agonist ivuxolimab. The V and J genes are TRBV6-1 and TRBJ1-1; 9 positions agree with TRBD1. Here the CDR3 DNA reads TGTGCCAGCAGTGGAGGGACAGGGATAGCTTTCTTT. Its translation: CASSGGTGIAFF.